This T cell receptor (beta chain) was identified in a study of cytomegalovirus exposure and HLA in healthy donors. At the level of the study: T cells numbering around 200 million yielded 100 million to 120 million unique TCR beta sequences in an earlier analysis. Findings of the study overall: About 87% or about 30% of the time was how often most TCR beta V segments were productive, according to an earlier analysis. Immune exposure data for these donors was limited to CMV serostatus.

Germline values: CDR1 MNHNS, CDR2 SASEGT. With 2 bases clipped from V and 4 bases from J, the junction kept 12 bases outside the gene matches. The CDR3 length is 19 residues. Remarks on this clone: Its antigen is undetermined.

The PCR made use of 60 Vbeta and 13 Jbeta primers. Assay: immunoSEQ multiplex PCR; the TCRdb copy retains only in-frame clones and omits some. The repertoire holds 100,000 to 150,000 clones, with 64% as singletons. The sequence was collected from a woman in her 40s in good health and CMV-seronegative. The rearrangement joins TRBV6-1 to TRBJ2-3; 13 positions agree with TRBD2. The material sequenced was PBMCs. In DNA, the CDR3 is TGTGCCAGCAGTGAAACTAGCGGGGGGGCCGGCCTCCTGGCAGATACGCAGTATTTT. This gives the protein CASSETSGGAGLLADTQYF.